Listed here are 3 T cell receptor beta chains from one sample, sequenced in a study of cytomegalovirus exposure and HLA in healthy donors. A multiplex PCR was run with 60 Vbeta primers and 13 Jbeta primers. Profiled with immunoSEQ multiplex PCR; TCRdb holds only in-frame clones, not every one. The table has under 150,000 clones, 84% seen once. Material: PBMCs. All receptors derive from a man aged 45-60 years in good health and CMV-seronegative.

The V call is TRBV30, the J call TRBJ2-4, with TRBD2 matching 11 bases. The CDR3 has 15 amino acids. After removal of 2 bases from V and 8 bases from J, the junction contained 8 bases not matched to a gene. Germline CDR1 reads GTSNPN; CDR2 reads SVGIG (reference sequence). The CDR3 DNA reads as TGTGCCTGGAGTAGGACGGGTAGCGGGGGGGACATTCAGTACTTC. Encoded protein: CAWSRTGSGGDIQYF.

This chain joins TRBV19 and TRBJ1-1, with no clear D. This CDR3 has 16 amino acids. Between the trimmed V and J ends, which lost 3 bases and 3 bases, there was a span of 17 bases. Germline V lookup: CDR1 LNHDA, CDR2 SQIVND (reference sequence). CDR3 loop: CASSIGGGVRYTEAFF. Here the CDR3 DNA reads TGTGCCAGTAGTATCGGCGGCGGCGTGAGGTACACTGAAGCTTTCTTT.

The chain combines TRBV6-1 with TRBJ1-4; tentatively, D is TRBD1 (5 bases). Trimming removed 7 bases from V and 8 bases from J, with 14 bases in between. Germline CDR1 is MNHNS and CDR2 is SASEGT. The length of the CDR3 is 13 residues. CDR3 sequence reads: CASTGQGGEKLFF. Here the CDR3 DNA reads TGTGCCAGCACAGGGCAGGGAGGGGAAAAACTGTTTTTT.